One sample yielded the 9 T cell receptor beta chains listed below, sequenced in a study of cytomegalovirus exposure and HLA in healthy donors. 13 Jbeta primers and 60 Vbeta primers were used for the PCR. Assay used: immunoSEQ multiplex PCR; TCRdb lists only in-frame clones, some missing. The sample records around 130,000 clones, approximately 85% being singletons. Sequences were obtained from PBMCs. The receptor set was obtained from a boy aged 10-17 years in good health and CMV-seronegative.

The chain joins TRBV4-1 to TRBJ2-7, with a tentative D call TRBD1 (5 bases). Per germline, CDR1 MGHRA and CDR2 YSYEKL. The CDR3 consists of 13 residues. V was pared by 8 bases and J by 0 bases, with 11 bases between. The chain's CDR3 is CASSPDTSYEQYF. In nucleotides, the CDR3 is TGCGCCAGCTCCCCGGACACCTCCTACGAGCAGTACTTC.

This chain links TRBV19 with TRBJ1-1; D may be TRBD1 (5 bases). The CDR3 has 13 residues. Deletions cut 3 bases from V and 5 bases from J, with 10 bases between. Germline CDR1 is LNHDA and CDR2 is SQIVND (reference sequence). In DNA form, the CDR3 reads TGTGCCAGTAGTATCCGCGCAGGGACTGAAGCTTTCTTT. As protein: CASSIRAGTEAFF.

This clone has more than one count but fewer than ten. The chain has TRBV10-3 and TRBJ1-1; 10 positions match TRBD1. Trimming removed 5 bases from V and 12 bases from J; junction bases left unmatched: 9. This CDR3 is built from 13 residues. CDR1 ENHRY and CDR2 SYGVKD come from the germline V gene. For the CDR3, the DNA is TGTGCCATCAGTCCCATGACAGGGGGCCTAACTTTCTTT. Amino acid sequence: CAISPMTGGLTFF.

The genes are TRBV19 and TRBJ1-5; D unresolved. Germline loops: CDR1 LNHDA, CDR2 SQIVND (reference sequence). This CDR3 spans 13 amino acids. Deletions cut 2 bases from V and 9 bases from J, with 11 bases between. CDR3 coding DNA: TGTGCCAGTAGTATAATCTCTGTCCCGCCCCAGCATTTT. It is translated as CASSIISVPPQHF.

The rearrangement uses TRBV29-1 and TRBJ2-1; D not certain. CDR3 length: 13 residues. The germline CDR1 and CDR2 sequences are SQVTM and ANQGSEA. V was cut by 2 bases and J by 4 bases, with 9 bases left in between. The CDR3 sequence is CSVEYGSYNEQFF. In DNA form, the CDR3 reads TGCAGCGTTGAATATGGCTCTTACAATGAGCAGTTCTTC.

The rearrangement joins TRBV5-1 to TRBJ2-3; D not resolved. The V gene lost 3 bases and the J gene lost 0 bases, with 5 bases spanning the gap. The CDR3 contains 13 residues. Germline values: CDR1 SGHRS, CDR2 YFSETQ. The CDR3 DNA sequence: TGCGCCAGCAGCTCGACTAGCACAGATACGCAGTATTTT. Protein: CASSSTSTDTQYF.

The chain is built from TRBV7-7 and TRBJ1-3; D unclear. Trimming pared 5 bases from V and 4 bases from J, leaving 15 bases between. This CDR3 is built from 15 residues. Looked up from germline, CDR1 is SSHAT and CDR2 is FNYEAQ (reference sequence). CDR3 nucleotide sequence: TGTGCCAGCAGCCCCGAGGCGGGAGCAGGAAACACCATATATTTT. Its protein product is CASSPEAGAGNTIYF.

This chain links TRBV30 with TRBJ1-1, with TRBD1 matching over 11 bases. This CDR3 contains 14 residues. Germline V gene data show CDR1 as GTSNPN and CDR2 as SVGIG (reference sequence). Losses at the gene ends were 5 bases for V and 4 bases for J; bases not matched to a gene: 6. DNA for the CDR3: TGTGCCTGGGGACAGGGGGCTTTGGGCACTGAAGCTTTCTTT. It yields the protein CAWGQGALGTEAFF.

V usage is TRBV6-1 and J usage is TRBJ1-4, with 7 positions matching TRBD1. The CDR3 covers 15 residues. Per germline, CDR1 MNHNS and CDR2 SASEGT. V lost 5 bases, J lost 6 bases, and 9 bases stayed unmatched. The DNA of the CDR3 is TGTGCCAGCAGTCATCGGGACAGACCGTATGAAAAACTGTTTTTT. It encodes CASSHRDRPYEKLFF.